The rows below give T cell receptor beta chains drawn from one sample of a study of cytomegalovirus exposure and HLA in healthy donors. Some clones are missing from TCRdb's copy, which holds only in-frame ones; the method was immunoSEQ multiplex PCR. This table has about 78,000 clones, around 58% appearing once. Specimen: PBMCs. These receptors came from a man aged 30 to 45 in good health and CMV-seropositive. Each CDR3 is given with its conserved first and last residue. The order of the fields is V gene, J gene, clone size, D gene, CDR3 DNA, CDR3 protein. D genes are given only for firm matches. A row's size may be missing; if present it is once, few, many or a size class.

TRBV9	TRBJ2-4	once	TRBD2	TGTGCCAGCAGCAAACATGGACTAGCGGGAGAGGACATTCAGTACTTC	CASSKHGLAGEDIQYF
TRBV7-2	TRBJ2-3	once	TRBD2	TGTGCCAGCAGCTGGGGACTAGCCGGCACAGATACGCAGTATTTT	CASSWGLAGTDTQYF
TRBV28	TRBJ2-7	-	-	TGTGCCAGCAGATCAGGGTTAGGCTCCTACGAGCAGTACTTC	CASRSGLGSYEQYF
TRBV28	TRBJ2-1	-	-	TGTGCCGCCCGGGACACCCCTTACAATGAGCAGTTCTTC	CAARDTPYNEQFF
TRBV27	TRBJ1-2	few	TRBD1	TGTGCCAGCAGCCCCACCCAGGGGGAAAGTGGCTACACCTTC	CASSPTQGESGYTF
TRBV5-1	TRBJ1-1	-	-	TGCGCCAGCAGCTCCCAGGGGAATGAGGGCACTGAAGCTTTCTTT	CASSSQGNEGTEAFF
TRBV6-1	TRBJ2-3	-	-	TGTGCCAGCATTAAGCCTGGGCATACGCAGTATTTT	CASIKPGHTQYF
TRBV20-1	TRBJ1-1	few	-	TGCAGTGCTAGACAGTACACTGAAGCTTTCTTT	CSARQYTEAFF
TRBV18	TRBJ2-2	-	TRBD1	TGTGCCAGCCCGGAGGACAGGGGAGTCGGGGAGCTGTTTTTT	CASPEDRGVGELFF
TRBV5-4	TRBJ2-1	-	-	TGTGCCAGCAGCTTGGGCAGGGCCCTTGAAAATGAGCAGTTCTTC	CASSLGRALENEQFF
TRBV7-3	TRBJ2-2	few	-	TGTGCCAGCAGCTTAAATGGCGGGGTGAACACCGGGGAGCTGTTTTTT	CASSLNGGVNTGELFF
TRBV4-3	TRBJ2-1	-	-	TGCGCCAGCAGCCATCGAGAGGGCCACGGTGAGCAGTTCTTC	CASSHREGHGEQFF
TRBV19	TRBJ2-7	-	-	TGTGCCAGTAGAACGGCGACAGATCTGTACTTC	CASRTATDLYF
TRBV7-8	TRBJ2-1	-	TRBD2	TGTGCCAGCAGCTTCTGGACTAGCGGAGATGAGCAGTTCTTC	CASSFWTSGDEQFF
TRBV27	TRBJ1-1	-	TRBD1	TGTGCCAGCAGTTTTCGACCGGGACAGAGGGACACTGAAGCTTTCTTT	CASSFRPGQRDTEAFF
TRBV28	TRBJ1-1	-	TRBD1	TGTGCCAGCAGTTTAGGACAGGGGGCGAGTAGGGCTTTCTTT	CASSLGQGASRAFF
TRBV27	TRBJ1-5	-	-	TGTGCCAGCAGTTTATTCGGGGTTTCAAATCAGCCCCAGCATTTT	CASSLFGVSNQPQHF
TRBV28	TRBJ1-3	few	-	TGTGCCAGCAGTCCACCACAGGGAAAAATCGGAAACACCATATATTTT	CASSPPQGKIGNTIYF
TRBV4-2	TRBJ2-5	-	TRBD2	TGTGCCAGCAGCCAAGTGCTAGCGGGGGGCCCGTACCAAGAGACCCAGTACTTC	CASSQVLAGGPYQETQYF
TRBV19	TRBJ1-3	-	-	TGTGCCAGTAGTCTAGATGACAGCTCTGGAAACACCATATATTTT	CASSLDDSSGNTIYF
TRBV10-3	TRBJ1-2	-	TRBD1	TGTGCCATCAGTGGACAGGGGAGCTATGGCTACACCTTC	CAISGQGSYGYTF
TRBV2	TRBJ1-6	few	-	TGTGCCAGCAGTGTTGGGGCCGACGGTAATTCACCCCTCCACTTT	CASSVGADGNSPLHF
TRBV4-1	TRBJ2-7	-	-	TGCGCCAGCAGCCCCTACCGGAGGCAGGGGATCAACGAGCAGTACTTC	CASSPYRRQGINEQYF
TRBV6-5	TRBJ1-2	-	TRBD1	TGTGCCAGCAGTCGTCGGACAGGGGATATCTATGGCTACACCTTC	CASSRRTGDIYGYTF
TRBV7-9	TRBJ2-5	-	-	TGTGCCAGCACCCCGAAAGCTGAGACCCAGTACTTC	CASTPKAETQYF
TRBV29-1	TRBJ2-7	-	-	TGCAGCGTTGTCGGGAGAGCCTACGAGCAGTACTTC	CSVVGRAYEQYF
TRBV7-9	TRBJ1-2	-	-	TGTGCCAGCAGCAGAGCAGGGGACTATGGCTACACCTTC	CASSRAGDYGYTF
TRBV7-9	TRBJ2-5	-	-	TGTGCCAGCAGCTTTCGGGGGCAAGAGACCCAGTACTTC	CASSFRGQETQYF
TRBV6-5	TRBJ2-7	few	TRBD2	TGTGCCAGCACGACTAGCGGGGAACTGTACTTC	CASTTSGELYF
TRBV27	TRBJ1-5	-	TRBD1	TGTGCCAGCAGGGGACAGGCTGGTAGCAATCAGCCCCAGCATTTT	CASRGQAGSNQPQHF